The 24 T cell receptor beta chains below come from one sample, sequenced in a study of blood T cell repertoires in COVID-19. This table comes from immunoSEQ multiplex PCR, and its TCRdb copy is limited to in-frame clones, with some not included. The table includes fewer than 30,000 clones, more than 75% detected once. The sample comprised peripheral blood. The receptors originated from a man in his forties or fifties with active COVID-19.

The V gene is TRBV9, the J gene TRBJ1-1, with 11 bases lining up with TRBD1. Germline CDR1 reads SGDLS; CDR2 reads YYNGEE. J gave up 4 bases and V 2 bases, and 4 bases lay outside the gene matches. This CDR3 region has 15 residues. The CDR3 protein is CASSVTGTGGTEAFF. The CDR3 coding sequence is TGTGCCAGCAGCGTCACCGGGACAGGGGGCACTGAAGCTTTCTTT.

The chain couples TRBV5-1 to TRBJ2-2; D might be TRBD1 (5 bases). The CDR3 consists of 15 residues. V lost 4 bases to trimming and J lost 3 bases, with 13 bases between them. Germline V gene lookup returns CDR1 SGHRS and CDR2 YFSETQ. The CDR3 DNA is TGCGCCAGCAGCCCACTAAGCAGGGACACCGGGGAGCTGTTTTTT. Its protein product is CASSPLSRDTGELFF.

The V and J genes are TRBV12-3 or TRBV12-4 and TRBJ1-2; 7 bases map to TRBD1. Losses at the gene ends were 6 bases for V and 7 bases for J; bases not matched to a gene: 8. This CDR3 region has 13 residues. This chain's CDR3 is CASSAQGLGGYTF. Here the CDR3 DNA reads TGTGCCAGCAGCGCACAGGGGCTCGGTGGCTACACCTTC.

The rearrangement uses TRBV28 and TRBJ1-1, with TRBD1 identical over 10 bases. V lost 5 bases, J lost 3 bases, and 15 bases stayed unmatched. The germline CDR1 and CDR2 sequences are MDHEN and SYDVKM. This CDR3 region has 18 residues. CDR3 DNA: TGTGCCAGCAGTCCCGGGACAGGGGTGGGGGGATTATACACTGAAGCTTTCTTT. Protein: CASSPGTGVGGLYTEAFF.

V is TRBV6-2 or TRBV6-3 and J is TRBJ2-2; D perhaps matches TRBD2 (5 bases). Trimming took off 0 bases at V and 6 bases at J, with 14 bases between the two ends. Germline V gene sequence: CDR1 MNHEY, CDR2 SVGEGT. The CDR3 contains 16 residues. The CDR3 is CASSYSRRTRAGELFF. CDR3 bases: TGTGCCAGCAGTTACTCGAGGCGTACGAGGGCCGGGGAGCTGTTTTTT.

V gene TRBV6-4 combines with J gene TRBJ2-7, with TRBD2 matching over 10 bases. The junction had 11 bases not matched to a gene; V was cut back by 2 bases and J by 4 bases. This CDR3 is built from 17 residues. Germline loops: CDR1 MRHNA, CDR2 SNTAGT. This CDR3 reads CASSDPSGSRPDYEQYF. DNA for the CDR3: TGTGCCAGCAGTGACCCTAGCGGGAGTCGACCTGATTACGAGCAGTACTTC.

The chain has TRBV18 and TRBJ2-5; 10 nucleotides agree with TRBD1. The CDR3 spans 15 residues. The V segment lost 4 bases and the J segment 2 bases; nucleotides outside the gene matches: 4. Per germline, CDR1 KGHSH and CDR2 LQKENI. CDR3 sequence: CASSLRTGGQETQYF. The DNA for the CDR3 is TGTGCCAGCTCACTCCGGACAGGGGGGCAAGAGACCCAGTACTTC.

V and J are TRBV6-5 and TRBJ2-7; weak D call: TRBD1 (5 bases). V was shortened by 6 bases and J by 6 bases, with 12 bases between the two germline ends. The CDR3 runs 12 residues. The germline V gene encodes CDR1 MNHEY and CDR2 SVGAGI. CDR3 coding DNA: TGTGCCAGCAGGCAGGGCCTTGGCGAGCAGTACTTC. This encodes CASRQGLGEQYF.

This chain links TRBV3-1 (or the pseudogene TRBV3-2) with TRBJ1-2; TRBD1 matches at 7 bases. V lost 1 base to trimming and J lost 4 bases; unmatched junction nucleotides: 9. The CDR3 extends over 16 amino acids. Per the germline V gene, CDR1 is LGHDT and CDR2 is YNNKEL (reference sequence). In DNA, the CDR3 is TGTGCCAGCAGCCAAGTCCCGGGACAGAACTTCTATGGCTACACCTTC. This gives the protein CASSQVPGQNFYGYTF.

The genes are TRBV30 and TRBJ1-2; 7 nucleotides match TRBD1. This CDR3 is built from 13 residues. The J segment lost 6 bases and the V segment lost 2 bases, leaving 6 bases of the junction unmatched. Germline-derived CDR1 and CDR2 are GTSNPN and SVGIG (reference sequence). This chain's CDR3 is CAWSRQGRNGYTF. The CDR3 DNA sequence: TGTGCCTGGAGTCGACAGGGAAGGAATGGCTACACCTTC.

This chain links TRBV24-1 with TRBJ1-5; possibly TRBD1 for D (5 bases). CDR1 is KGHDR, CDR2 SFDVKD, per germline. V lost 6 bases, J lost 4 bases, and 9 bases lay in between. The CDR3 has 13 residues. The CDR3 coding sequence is TGTGCCACCAGTCACAGGACAAATCAGCCCCAGCATTTT. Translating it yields CATSHRTNQPQHF.

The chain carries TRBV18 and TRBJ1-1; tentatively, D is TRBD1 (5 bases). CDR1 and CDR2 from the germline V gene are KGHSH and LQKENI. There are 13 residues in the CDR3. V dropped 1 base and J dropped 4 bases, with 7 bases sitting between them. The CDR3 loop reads CASSPRGGTEAFF. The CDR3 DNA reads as TGTGCCAGCTCACCACGGGGGGGCACTGAAGCTTTCTTT.

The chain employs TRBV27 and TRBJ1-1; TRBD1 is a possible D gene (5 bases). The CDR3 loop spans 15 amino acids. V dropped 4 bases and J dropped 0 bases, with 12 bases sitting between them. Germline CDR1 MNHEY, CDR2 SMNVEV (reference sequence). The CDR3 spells CASSSPGLMNTEAFF. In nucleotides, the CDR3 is TGTGCCAGCAGTTCCCCGGGACTAATGAACACTGAAGCTTTCTTT.

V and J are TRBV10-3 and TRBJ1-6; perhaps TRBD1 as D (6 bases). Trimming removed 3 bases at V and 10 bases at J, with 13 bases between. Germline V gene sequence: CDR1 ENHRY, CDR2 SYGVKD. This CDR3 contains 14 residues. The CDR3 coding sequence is TGTGCCATCAGTGATTGGGGGCAGGGGTCACCCCTCCACTTT. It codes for CAISDWGQGSPLHF.

In DNA, the CDR3 is TGTGCCAGCAACTTACGACATAACACTGAAGCTTTCTTT. This encodes CASNLRHNTEAFF. The chain joins TRBV5-8 to TRBJ1-1; D unclear. The V end was cut by 6 bases, the J end by 2 bases, with 11 bases between. CDR3 length: 13 residues. Per germline, CDR1 SGHTS and CDR2 YDEGEE.

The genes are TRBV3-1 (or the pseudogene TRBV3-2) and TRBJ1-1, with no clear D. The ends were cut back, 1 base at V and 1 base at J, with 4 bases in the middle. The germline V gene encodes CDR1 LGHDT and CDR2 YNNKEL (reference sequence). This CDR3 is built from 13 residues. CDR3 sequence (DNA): TGTGCCAGCAGCCAAGTCGGGAACACTGAAGCTTTCTTT. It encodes CASSQVGNTEAFF.

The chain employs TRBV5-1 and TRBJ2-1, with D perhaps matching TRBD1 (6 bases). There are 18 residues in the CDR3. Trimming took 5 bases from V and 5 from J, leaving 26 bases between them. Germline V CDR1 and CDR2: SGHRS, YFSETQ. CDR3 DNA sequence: TGCGCCAGCAGGTTGTGGGATTTAACAGGGTTCTTACACAATGAGCAGTTCTTC. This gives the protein CASRLWDLTGFLHNEQFF.

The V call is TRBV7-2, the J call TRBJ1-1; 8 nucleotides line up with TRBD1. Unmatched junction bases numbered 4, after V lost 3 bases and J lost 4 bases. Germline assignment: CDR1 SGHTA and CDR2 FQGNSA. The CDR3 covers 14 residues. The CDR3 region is CASSFRQGTTEAFF. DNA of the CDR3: TGTGCCAGCAGCTTCCGACAGGGGACCACTGAAGCTTTCTTT.

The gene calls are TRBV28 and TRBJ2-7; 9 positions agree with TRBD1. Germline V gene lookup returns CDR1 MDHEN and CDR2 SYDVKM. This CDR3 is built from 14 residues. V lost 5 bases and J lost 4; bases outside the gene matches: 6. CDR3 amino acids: CASSGGTGWYEQYF. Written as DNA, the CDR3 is TGTGCCAGCAGTGGGGGGACAGGGTGGTACGAGCAGTACTTC.

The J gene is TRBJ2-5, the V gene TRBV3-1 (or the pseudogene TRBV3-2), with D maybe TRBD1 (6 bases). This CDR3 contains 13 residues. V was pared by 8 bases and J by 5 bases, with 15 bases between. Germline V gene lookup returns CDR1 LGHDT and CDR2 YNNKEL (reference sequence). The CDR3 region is CASRQSRGETQYF. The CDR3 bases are TGTGCCAGCCGACAGTCAAGGGGGGAGACCCAGTACTTC.

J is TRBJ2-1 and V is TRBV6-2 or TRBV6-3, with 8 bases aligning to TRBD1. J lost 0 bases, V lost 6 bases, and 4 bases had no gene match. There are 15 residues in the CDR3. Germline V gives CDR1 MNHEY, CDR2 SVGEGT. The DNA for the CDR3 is TGTGCCAGCAGCACCGACAGGGGCTCCTACAATGAGCAGTTCTTC. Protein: CASSTDRGSYNEQFF.

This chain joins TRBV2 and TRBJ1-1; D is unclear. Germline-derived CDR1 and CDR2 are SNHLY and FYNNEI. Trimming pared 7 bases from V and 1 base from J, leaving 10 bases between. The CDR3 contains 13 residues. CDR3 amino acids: CASIGRGNTEAFF. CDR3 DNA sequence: TGTGCCAGCATCGGGCGGGGGAACACTGAAGCTTTCTTT.

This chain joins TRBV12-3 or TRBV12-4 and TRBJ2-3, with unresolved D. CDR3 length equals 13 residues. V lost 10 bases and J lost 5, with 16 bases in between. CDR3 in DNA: TGTGCCATCTCCCAGAGGTTGGTAGATACGCAGTATTTT. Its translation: CAISQRLVDTQYF.

This CDR3 is CASSESVVRTKGYNEQFF. The DNA of the CDR3 is TGTGCCAGCAGTGAATCGGTAGTCAGGACAAAGGGTTACAATGAGCAGTTCTTC. The genes are TRBV6-1 and TRBJ2-1, with D possibly TRBD1 on 5 matching bases. Trimming removed 2 bases from V and 4 bases from J, with 21 bases in between. CDR3 length: 18 residues. Germline V gene sequence: CDR1 MNHNS, CDR2 SASEGT.